The clone carrying this T cell receptor beta chain was counted a single time. The CDR3 contains 16 residues. V was pared by 3 bases and J by 2 bases, with 19 bases between. The germline V gene encodes CDR1 GTSNPN and CDR2 SVGIG (reference sequence). These data originate in a study of blood T cell repertoires in COVID-19. For the study at large: PBMCs, B-cell-depleted T cells, or T cells were the source of the cDNA or gDNA that made up the material.

Authors' data handling: Researchers report that nucleated cell counts were estimated from reference gene primer amplification. Clones were sequenced by immunoSEQ multiplex PCR, and TCRdb holds only the in-frame ones, with some missing. The D gene and trimming were derived from the DNA, and the V and J assignments and clone size from that table. In the table there are fewer than 90,000 clones, about 85% of which are singletons. Material for sequencing was peripheral blood. This receptor was taken from a male donor with acute or convalescent COVID-19. The V call is TRBV30, the J call TRBJ1-2; a weak D match, TRBD1 (5 bases). The CDR3 sequence is CAWRGGQVLNNYGYTF. Written as DNA, the CDR3 is TGTGCCTGGAGGGGGGGTCAGGTTTTAAACAACTATGGCTACACCTTC.